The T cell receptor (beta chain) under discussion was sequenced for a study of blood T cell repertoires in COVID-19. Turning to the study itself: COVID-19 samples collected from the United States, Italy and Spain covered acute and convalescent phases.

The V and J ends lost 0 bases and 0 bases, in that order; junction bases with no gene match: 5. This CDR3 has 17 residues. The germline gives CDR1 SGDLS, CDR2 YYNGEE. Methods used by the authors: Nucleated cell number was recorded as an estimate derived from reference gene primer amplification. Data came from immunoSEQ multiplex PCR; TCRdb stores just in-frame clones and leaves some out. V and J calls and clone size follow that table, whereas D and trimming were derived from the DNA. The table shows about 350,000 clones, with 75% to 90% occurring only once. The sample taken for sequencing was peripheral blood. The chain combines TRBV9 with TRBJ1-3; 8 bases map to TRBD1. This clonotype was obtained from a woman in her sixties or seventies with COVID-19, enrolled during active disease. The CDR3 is CASSVDQGAYSGNTIYF. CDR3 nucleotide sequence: TGTGCCAGCAGCGTAGATCAGGGGGCCTACTCTGGAAACACCATATATTTT.